The present T cell receptor (beta chain) was sequenced within a study of OX40 agonist ivuxolimab in advanced cancers. Sequencing used immunoSEQ multiplex PCR; TCRdb keeps in-frame clones, though not all of them. This sample has about 48,000 clones, with about 81% found just once. There are 15 residues in the CDR3. In germline, CDR1 is LGHNA, CDR2 YSLEER. The sequences come from CD4+ or CD8+ T cells sorted from blood, collected in a trial of the OX40 agonist ivuxolimab. The chain links TRBV4-3 to TRBJ2-5; TRBD2 agrees at 8 bases. Matching the DNA end better, TRBJ2-7 makes the J call doubtful. The sequence came from an adult with an advanced solid tumor such as melanoma, head and neck, liver or kidney cancer. CDR3 in amino acids: CASSPRGAGAYEQYF. As DNA, the CDR3 is TGCGCCAGCAGCCCACGGGGAGCGGGAGCGTACGAGCAGTACTTC.